This TCR beta chain was sequenced during a study of cytomegalovirus exposure and HLA in healthy donors. PCR was performed using 60 Vbeta and 13 Jbeta primers. Method: immunoSEQ multiplex PCR; TCRdb's copy keeps in-frame clones and lacks some. Its table lists 150,000 or so clones. Sequencing input: PBMCs. The sequence was collected from a woman between 50 and 59 years old in good health and CMV-seronegative.

DNA for the CDR3: TGTGCCAGCACGGACGCAGGGCGTAACTATGGCTACACCTTC. Translated: CASTDAGRNYGYTF. The V and J genes are TRBV6-5 and TRBJ1-2; maybe TRBD1 (5 bases). The CDR3 runs to 14 residues. Germline V lookup: CDR1 MNHEY, CDR2 SVGAGI. Trimming removed 7 bases from V and 1 base from J, with 13 bases in between.